The T cell receptor (beta chain) described here comes from a study of post-analysis software for immune sequencing data. Study-level points and caveats: Clustering by F measure revealed strong co-clustering among samples prepared together in one batch. There were roughly five TRBV segments more frequent in patients than controls, and TRBV5-6, TRBV5-1 and TRBV20-1 were among them.

The trim removed 5 bases at V and 5 bases at J, leaving 7 bases unmatched. Germline CDR1 reads SEHNR; CDR2 reads FQNEAQ (reference sequence). CDR3 length equals 15 residues. This clonotype was recorded a few times. Its antigen is not identified. The authors incorporated unique molecular identifiers into the TCR beta cDNA libraries. Some 500,000 cDNA molecules were obtained from about 0.98 to 11 million T cells. TCRdb reprocessed the PCR reads via MiXCR and lists one record per CDR3 protein. The sample lists fewer than 550,000 distinct CDR3 sequences; 30% to 40% were seen once. This clonotype was obtained from a girl aged 2 to 17 with multiple sclerosis. Sequencing used blood. V gene TRBV7-9 combines with J gene TRBJ1-1; 11 nucleotides align to TRBD1. For the CDR3, the DNA is TGTGCCAGCAGCCTAGGACAGGGGGCAAGGACTGAAGCTTTCTTT. Residues: CASSLGQGARTEAFF.